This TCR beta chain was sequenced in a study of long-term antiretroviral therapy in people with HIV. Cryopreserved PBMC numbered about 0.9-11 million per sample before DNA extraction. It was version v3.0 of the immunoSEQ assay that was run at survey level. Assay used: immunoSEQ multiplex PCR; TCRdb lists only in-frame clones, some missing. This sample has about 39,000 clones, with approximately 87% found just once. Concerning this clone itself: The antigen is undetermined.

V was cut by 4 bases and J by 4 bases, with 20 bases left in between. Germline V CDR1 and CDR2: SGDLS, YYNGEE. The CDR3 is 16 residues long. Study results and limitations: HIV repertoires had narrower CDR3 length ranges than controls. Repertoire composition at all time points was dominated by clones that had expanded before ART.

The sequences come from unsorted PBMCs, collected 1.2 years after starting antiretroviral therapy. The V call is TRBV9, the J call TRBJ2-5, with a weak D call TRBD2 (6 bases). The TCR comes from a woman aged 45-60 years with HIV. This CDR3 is CASSPSDRLGRETQYF. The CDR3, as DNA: TGTGCCAGCAGCCCCAGTGACCGACTAGGGCGAGAGACCCAGTACTTC. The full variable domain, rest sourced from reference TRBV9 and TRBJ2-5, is DSGVTQTPKHLITATGQRVTLRCSPRSGDLSVYWYQQSLDQGLQFLIQYYNGEERAKGNILERFSAQQFPDLHSELNLSSLELGDSALYFCASSPSDRLGRETQYFGPGTRLLVL.